This TCR beta chain came from a study of CD8 T cells in Susac syndrome. Germline CDR1 MDHEN, CDR2 SYDVKM. The CDR3 has 13 residues. Between the trimmed V and J ends, which lost 6 bases and 5 bases, there was a span of 11 bases. A quantity of roughly 0.5 to 1 ug RNA underwent reverse transcription using random hexamers. Amplification of the TCR beta CDR3 was carried out by immunoSEQ multiplex PCR, which spanned a total of 54 Vbeta and 13 Jbeta segments. TCRdb used MiXCR to reprocess the immunoSEQ multiplex PCR reads, holding one entry per CDR3 protein. The sample shows 150,000 to 200,000 distinct CDR3 sequences, roughly 94% of them seen only once. From blood CD8+ and CD4+ T cells, TCR beta sequences were generated. The multiple sclerosis controls comprised treatment-naive patients whose relapsing-remitting disease was stable or active. TEMRA cells were FACS-enriched, and CD8+ and CD4+ T cells were isolated negatively.

This receptor was identified in a human donor with multiple sclerosis. The genes are TRBV28 and TRBJ2-1, with TRBD1 as a possible D gene (6 bases). The sample consisted of CD4+ T cells from PBMCs. Here the CDR3 reads CASRTDRHNEQFF. CDR3 nucleotide sequence: TGTGCCAGCAGAACGGACAGACACAATGAGCAGTTCTTC.